This T cell receptor (beta chain) was profiled in a study of blood T cell repertoires in COVID-19. Between the trimmed V and J ends, which lost 5 bases and 3 bases, there was a span of 10 bases. Germline CDR1 and CDR2: SGHTA and FQGNSA. The CDR3 runs 14 residues. Original data processing: Nucleated cell number was recorded as an estimate derived from reference gene primer amplification. Repertoires were generated with immunoSEQ multiplex PCR, while TCRdb's copy carries only in-frame clones and drops some. V and J calls and clone size are copied from that table; D and trimming were computed from the DNA. In the table there are about 100,000 clones, roughly 84% of which are singletons.

This rearrangement joins TRBV7-2 to TRBJ1-4; perhaps TRBD1 as D (6 bases). Material for sequencing was peripheral blood. This sequence originates from a human donor in a cohort sampled during active COVID-19. CDR3 amino acids: CASSQQGSNEKLFF. DNA of the CDR3: TGTGCCAGCAGCCAACAGGGTTCTAATGAAAAACTGTTTTTT.